These T cell receptor beta chains were read from a single sample in a study of beta chain features in type 1 diabetes. Clones were read by immunoSEQ multiplex PCR, and TCRdb kept only the in-frame ones, dropping some. The sample holds around 160,000 clones, around 63% seen once. The sequenced sample consisted of naive CD4+ T cells from blood. Every receptor here comes from a man aged 30-40 years with type 1 diabetes. Both conserved end residues are part of each CDR3. The order of the fields is D gene, V gene, J gene, clone size, CDR3 DNA, CDR3 protein. D genes are given only for firm matches. Only part of the rows carry a size: once, few, many, or a class if the clone is expanded.

d_call: NA; v_call: TRBV15; j_call: TRBJ2-7; clone_size: NA; cdr3_nt: TGTGCCACCAGCCCGGACGGAACCCCGCCCGAGCAGTACTTC; cdr3_aa: CATSPDGTPPEQYF
d_call: NA; v_call: TRBV7-9; j_call: TRBJ1-5; clone_size: NA; cdr3_nt: TGTGCCAGCAGCTTAGCAGGGGGACGTCAGCCCCAGCATTTT; cdr3_aa: CASSLAGGRQPQHF
d_call: NA; v_call: TRBV19; j_call: TRBJ2-1; clone_size: NA; cdr3_nt: TGTGCCAGTGGGGATTCCCCCTACAATGAGCAGTTCTTC; cdr3_aa: CASGDSPYNEQFF
d_call: NA; v_call: TRBV9; j_call: TRBJ1-1; clone_size: NA; cdr3_nt: TGTGCCAGCAGCGCACTCCACAGGGAAACTGAAGCTTTCTTT; cdr3_aa: CASSALHRETEAFF
d_call: NA; v_call: TRBV30; j_call: TRBJ2-1; clone_size: NA; cdr3_nt: TGTGCCTGGAGTGTACGGTATGAGCAGTTCTTC; cdr3_aa: CAWSVRYEQFF
d_call: TRBD1; v_call: TRBV11-2; j_call: TRBJ1-6; clone_size: NA; cdr3_nt: TGTGCCAGCAGCGACAGGGGGAAGAATTCACCCCTCCACTTT; cdr3_aa: CASSDRGKNSPLHF
d_call: TRBD1; v_call: TRBV7-2; j_call: TRBJ2-6; clone_size: NA; cdr3_nt: TGTGCCAGCAGCTTCGGGACAGCCTTCTCTGGGGCCAACGTCCTGACTTTC; cdr3_aa: CASSFGTAFSGANVLTF
d_call: TRBD1; v_call: TRBV7-2; j_call: TRBJ2-3; clone_size: few; cdr3_nt: TGTGCCAGCAGCCATAGGACAGGGCCAGATACGCAGTATTTT; cdr3_aa: CASSHRTGPDTQYF
d_call: NA; v_call: TRBV20-1; j_call: TRBJ2-5; clone_size: once; cdr3_nt: TGCAGTGCTAGAGATTTTGAGACCCAGTACTTC; cdr3_aa: CSARDFETQYF
d_call: NA; v_call: TRBV30; j_call: TRBJ1-1; clone_size: NA; cdr3_nt: TGTGCCTGGAGTAGGCAGGGAGGTGAAGAAGCTTTCTTT; cdr3_aa: CAWSRQGGEEAFF
d_call: NA; v_call: TRBV20-1; j_call: TRBJ1-1; clone_size: once; cdr3_nt: TGCAGTGTCCCATCACACACTGAAGCTTTCTTT; cdr3_aa: CSVPSHTEAFF
d_call: TRBD1; v_call: TRBV19; j_call: TRBJ1-1; clone_size: NA; cdr3_nt: TGTGCCAGTAGTCTACGACAGGGGGGCACTGAAGCTTTCTTT; cdr3_aa: CASSLRQGGTEAFF
d_call: TRBD1; v_call: TRBV30; j_call: TRBJ1-4; clone_size: few; cdr3_nt: TGTGCCTGGAAGACAGGGTTCCCATTAACTAATGAAAAACTGTTTTTT; cdr3_aa: CAWKTGFPLTNEKLFF
d_call: NA; v_call: TRBV9; j_call: TRBJ2-4; clone_size: few; cdr3_nt: TGTGCCAGAGAGCCCGGTGCCAAAAACATTCAGTACTTC; cdr3_aa: CAREPGAKNIQYF
d_call: TRBD2; v_call: TRBV30; j_call: TRBJ2-5; clone_size: few; cdr3_nt: TGTGCCTGGAGTTCTCTAGGGCTAGCGGGGGTTGAGACCCAGTACTTC; cdr3_aa: CAWSSLGLAGVETQYF
d_call: NA; v_call: TRBV18; j_call: TRBJ2-5; clone_size: NA; cdr3_nt: TGTGCCAGCTCACCACCGGTTCAAGAGACCCAGTACTTC; cdr3_aa: CASSPPVQETQYF
d_call: NA; v_call: TRBV4-3; j_call: TRBJ2-7; clone_size: NA; cdr3_nt: TGCGCCAGCAGCCAAGAGTGGCAGGCCTACGAGCAGTACTTC; cdr3_aa: CASSQEWQAYEQYF
d_call: NA; v_call: TRBV29-1; j_call: TRBJ2-3; clone_size: NA; cdr3_nt: TGCAGCGTTCAGGACAGCACAGATACGCAGTATTTT; cdr3_aa: CSVQDSTDTQYF
d_call: NA; v_call: TRBV19; j_call: TRBJ2-7; clone_size: NA; cdr3_nt: TGTGCCAGTAGCCAAACCCTGGACGCGATGACCTACGAGCAGTACTTC; cdr3_aa: CASSQTLDAMTYEQYF
d_call: NA; v_call: TRBV30; j_call: TRBJ1-6; clone_size: few; cdr3_nt: TGTGCCTGGAGTGCGGACGCGTGGTCACCCCTCCACTTT; cdr3_aa: CAWSADAWSPLHF
d_call: NA; v_call: TRBV29-1; j_call: TRBJ1-1; clone_size: NA; cdr3_nt: TGCAGCGTGGTGTACACTGAAGCTTTCTTT; cdr3_aa: CSVVYTEAFF
d_call: TRBD2; v_call: TRBV30; j_call: TRBJ2-7; clone_size: once; cdr3_nt: TGTGCCTGGAGTCGGGGGGGCTCCTACGAGCAGTACTTC; cdr3_aa: CAWSRGGSYEQYF
d_call: NA; v_call: TRBV19; j_call: TRBJ2-5; clone_size: NA; cdr3_nt: TGTGCCAGCGGAACGCTACAGACCCAGTACTTC; cdr3_aa: CASGTLQTQYF
d_call: NA; v_call: TRBV28; j_call: TRBJ2-7; clone_size: NA; cdr3_nt: TGTGCCAGCAGTACAAGAGCGCAGGGACACGAGCAGTACTTC; cdr3_aa: CASSTRAQGHEQYF
d_call: NA; v_call: TRBV30; j_call: TRBJ2-3; clone_size: NA; cdr3_nt: TGTGCCTGGGGTGGGAACACAGATACGCAGTATTTT; cdr3_aa: CAWGGNTDTQYF
d_call: NA; v_call: TRBV5-1; j_call: TRBJ2-7; clone_size: NA; cdr3_nt: TGCGCCAGCAGCTTGGGGCAGTCCGCGGCCGAGCAGTACTTC; cdr3_aa: CASSLGQSAAEQYF
d_call: NA; v_call: TRBV7-2; j_call: TRBJ1-2; clone_size: NA; cdr3_nt: TGTGCCAGCAGCTCACCACTGCTTCTCGATGGCTACACCTTC; cdr3_aa: CASSSPLLLDGYTF
d_call: TRBD2; v_call: TRBV19; j_call: TRBJ2-1; clone_size: NA; cdr3_nt: TGTGCCACTTCCCGGGTAGCGGGGGCCAATGGGTTCTTC; cdr3_aa: CATSRVAGANGFF
d_call: NA; v_call: TRBV6-6; j_call: TRBJ2-4; clone_size: NA; cdr3_nt: TGTGCCAGCACCAGCAGCGCGGGCGACGGTAACATTCAGTACTTC; cdr3_aa: CASTSSAGDGNIQYF
d_call: TRBD1; v_call: TRBV29-1; j_call: TRBJ2-1; clone_size: few; cdr3_nt: TGCAGCGTGGACAGGGGGAATGAGCAGTTCTTC; cdr3_aa: CSVDRGNEQFF
d_call: NA; v_call: TRBV5-1; j_call: TRBJ1-2; clone_size: few; cdr3_nt: TGCGCCAGCAGCTCGGGACAAGACTACTATGGCTACACCTTC; cdr3_aa: CASSSGQDYYGYTF
d_call: TRBD1; v_call: TRBV30; j_call: TRBJ1-2; clone_size: NA; cdr3_nt: TGTGCCTGGAGGGCGGACAGGGCACAAGGCTACACCTTC; cdr3_aa: CAWRADRAQGYTF